Listed below are T cell receptor beta chains from one sample, sequenced in a study of blood T cells in healthy people across ages. TCRdb called the 5' RACE reads again in MiXCR, with one record for every CDR3 protein. The sample has 600,000 to 850,000 distinct CDR3 sequences, roughly 25% seen once; the top ten hold roughly a tenth. These data are also associated with another study on T cells of mothers and their children.

The sequencing input was blood. Receptors were obtained from a boy aged 5-17 years in good health. Each CDR3 is given with its conserved first and last residue. D genes are given only for firm matches. Only some rows state a clone size, as once, few, many or a class for expanded clones.

len	v_gene	d_gene	j_gene	abundance	CDR3nt	CDR3aa
16	TRBV5-1	NA	TRBJ2-1	few	TGCGCCAGCAGCTTGGGGTTGACACGATCCTACAATGAGCAGTTCTTC	CASSLGLTRSYNEQFF
15	TRBV28	NA	TRBJ1-3	NA	TGTGCCAGCAGTTTAGGGGACAACTCTGGAAACACCATATATTTT	CASSLGDNSGNTIYF
16	TRBV4-3	NA	TRBJ1-3	few	TGCGCCAGCAGCCAAGATGTTCCGCCGGCTGGAAACACCATATATTTT	CASSQDVPPAGNTIYF
14	TRBV7-9	NA	TRBJ2-1	few	TGTGCCAGCAGTTCCGGGCCTTATGAAAATGAGCAGTTCTTC	CASSSGPYENEQFF
13	TRBV11-3	NA	TRBJ1-1	many	TGTGCCAGCAGCTTACAGGTGAACACTGAAGCTTTCTTT	CASSLQVNTEAFF
16	TRBV18	NA	TRBJ1-3	few	TGTGCCAGCTCACCACCGCGGGGAATCCCTGGAAACACCATATATTTT	CASSPPRGIPGNTIYF
17	TRBV20-1	TRBD2	TRBJ2-5	few	TGCAGTGCTAGAGATCCAGCAAGCGGGGGGCCTCAAGAGACCCAGTACTTC	CSARDPASGGPQETQYF
13	TRBV3-1	NA	TRBJ1-6	NA	TGTGCCAGCAGCCAAGGTGGAGATTCACCCCTCCACTTT	CASSQGGDSPLHF
10	TRBV20-1	TRBD1	TRBJ1-1	few	TGCAGTGCTACCGGACAGGGTCGAATCTTT	CSATGQGRIF
16	TRBV3-1	NA	TRBJ2-1	few	TGTGCCAGCAGCCAATTTACAGGAAGCGGAGACAATGAGCAGTTCTTC	CASSQFTGSGDNEQFF
19	TRBV4-2	TRBD2	TRBJ2-1	few	TGTGCCAGCAGCCCAGGAACCGGACTAGCGGGAGGGTACTACAATGAGCAGTTCTTC	CASSPGTGLAGGYYNEQFF
15	TRBV11-2	TRBD1	TRBJ2-7	few	TGTGCCAGCAGCTTAGCACGGGACAGATTCTACGAGCAGTACTTC	CASSLARDRFYEQYF
15	TRBV20-1	NA	TRBJ2-7	NA	TGCAGTGCTAGAGATCCCGCCGGGGGCCCTAGGGAGCAGTACTTC	CSARDPAGGPREQYF
16	TRBV7-8	NA	TRBJ2-2	NA	TGTGCCAGCAGCTTAGCGCTAACGGGGAACACCGGGGAGCTGTTTTTT	CASSLALTGNTGELFF
15	TRBV3-1	NA	TRBJ1-1	NA	TGTGCCAGCAGCCACTCCGGGACAACACACACTGAAGCTTTCTTT	CASSHSGTTHTEAFF
12	TRBV29-1	TRBD1	TRBJ1-1	once	TGCAGCGTGCGACAGGGCCCCACTGAAGCTTTCTTT	CSVRQGPTEAFF
16	TRBV5-1	TRBD2	TRBJ2-5	NA	TGCGCCAGCAGCGCTACTAGCGGGGGGGCCAGGGAGACCCAGTACTTC	CASSATSGGARETQYF
14	TRBV5-1	NA	TRBJ1-6	NA	TGCGCCAGCAGGGGTTCCTACGCCGATTCACCCCTCCACTTT	CASRGSYADSPLHF
14	TRBV25-1	NA	TRBJ2-7	NA	TGTGCCAGCAGTGAATTACAGGATTCCTACGAGCAGTACTTC	CASSELQDSYEQYF
15	TRBV7-2	TRBD2	TRBJ2-1	NA	TGTGCCAGCAGCGCGCGACTAGCGGGGGCGGGTGAGCAGTTCTTC	CASSARLAGAGEQFF
15	TRBV5-1	NA	TRBJ1-2	NA	TGCGCCAGCAGCTCCCCAGACAGGAACCTATGTGGCTACACCTTC	CASSSPDRNLCGYTF
16	TRBV11-3	TRBD2	TRBJ2-3	NA	TGTGCCAGCAGCCCGGGACTAGCGGGAACGAGGGATACGCAGTATTTT	CASSPGLAGTRDTQYF
15	TRBV11-3	TRBD2	TRBJ2-1	few	TGTGCCAGCAGCTTACTTAGCGGGGTTTACAATGAGCAGTTCTTC	CASSLLSGVYNEQFF
12	TRBV3-1	NA	TRBJ1-2	few	TGTGCCAGCAGCCAACAGGGCGGTGGCTACACCTTC	CASSQQGGGYTF
15	TRBV29-1	NA	TRBJ2-5	NA	TGCAGCGTTGTCGTAGCGGCCCCCATACAAGAGACCCAGTACTTC	CSVVVAAPIQETQYF
15	TRBV5-1	NA	TRBJ2-5	NA	TGCGCCAGCAGCTTGAACAGCTCCCCGGGGGAGACCCAGTACTTC	CASSLNSSPGETQYF
14	TRBV12-3/TRBV12-4	NA	TRBJ1-1	NA	TGTGCCAGCAGTTTAAGAACCGCTTTGGCTGAAGCTTTCTTT	CASSLRTALAEAFF
13	TRBV29-1	NA	TRBJ2-1	few	TGCAGCGTTCTGGAGAGCTCCTACAATGAGCAGTTCTTC	CSVLESSYNEQFF
13	TRBV27	NA	TRBJ2-1	NA	TGTGCCAGCAGTCGTCTCTCATACAATGAGCAGTTCTTC	CASSRLSYNEQFF
17	TRBV6-5	NA	TRBJ2-1	NA	TGTGCCAGCAGGCTTGAGCATGGGGAAAGGCCCTACAATGAGCAGTTCTTC	CASRLEHGERPYNEQFF
13	TRBV20-1	NA	TRBJ2-1	few	TGCAGTGCTCAAAGGGGGGGGGTTAATGAGCAGTTCTTC	CSAQRGGVNEQFF
15	TRBV27	NA	TRBJ2-7	few	TGTGCCAGCAGTTTATCGGGTGGAAGACCCTCCGAGCAGTACTTC	CASSLSGGRPSEQYF
15	TRBV6-2/TRBV6-3	NA	TRBJ1-3	few	TGTGCCAGCATCCGGGTCCTAGGATCTGGAAACACCATATATTTT	CASIRVLGSGNTIYF
14	TRBV2	NA	TRBJ2-3	NA	TGTGCCAGCATACACAGTCCCGGCGCAGATACGCAGTATTTT	CASIHSPGADTQYF
13	TRBV24-1	NA	TRBJ1-1	NA	TGTGCCACCAGTGACTGGGGGGGGACTGAAGCTTTCTTT	CATSDWGGTEAFF
13	TRBV7-2	TRBD1	TRBJ2-7	NA	TGTGCCAGCAGCCGACAGGGGAAGTACGAGCAGTACTTC	CASSRQGKYEQYF
16	TRBV5-1	TRBD2	TRBJ2-5	few	TGCGCCAGCAGCTCCGGACTAGCGGGAGGATGGGAGACCCAGTACTTC	CASSSGLAGGWETQYF
14	TRBV6-1	TRBD1	TRBJ2-1	few	TGTGCCAGCACCTCCGGGACAGCCTACAATGAGCAGTTCTTC	CASTSGTAYNEQFF
17	TRBV7-9	TRBD2	TRBJ2-3	NA	TGTGCCAGCACCCACTTCAACAGGTCTAGCGGAGGGGATACGCAGTATTTT	CASTHFNRSSGGDTQYF
18	TRBV4-3	TRBD2	TRBJ2-2	few	TGCGCCAGCAGCCAAGATTGGTCCGGGGGGGTGTACACCGGGGAGCTGTTTTTT	CASSQDWSGGVYTGELFF
13	TRBV9	TRBD2	TRBJ2-5	few	TGTGCCAGCAGCTCCGAATGGGGGGGGACCCAGTACTTC	CASSSEWGGTQYF
11	TRBV20-1	NA	TRBJ2-1	few	TGCAGCGTTAGGGAGTACAATGAGCAGTTCTTC	CSVREYNEQFF
13	TRBV12-3/TRBV12-4	NA	TRBJ2-3	NA	TGTGCCAGCAGCTCCAACCCCACAGATACGCAGTATTTT	CASSSNPTDTQYF
12	TRBV9	NA	TRBJ2-1	NA	TGTGCCAGCAGCGGATCTAGCGCTGAGCAGTTCTTC	CASSGSSAEQFF
15	TRBV11-1	NA	TRBJ2-5	few	TGTGCCAGCAGCTTGGCTTGGACGGAAGAAGAGACCCAGTACTTC	CASSLAWTEEETQYF